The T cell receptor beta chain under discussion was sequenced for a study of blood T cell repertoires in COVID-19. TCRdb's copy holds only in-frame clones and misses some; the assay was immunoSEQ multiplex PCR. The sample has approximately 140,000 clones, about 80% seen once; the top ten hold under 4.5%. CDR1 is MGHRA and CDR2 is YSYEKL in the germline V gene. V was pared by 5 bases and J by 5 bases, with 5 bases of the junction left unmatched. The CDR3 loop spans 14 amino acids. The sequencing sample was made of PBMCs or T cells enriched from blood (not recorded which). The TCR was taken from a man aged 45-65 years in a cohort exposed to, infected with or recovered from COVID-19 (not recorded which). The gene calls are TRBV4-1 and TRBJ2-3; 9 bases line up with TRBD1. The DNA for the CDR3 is TGCGCCAGCAGCTACAGGGGGCGTGAAGATACGCAGTATTTT. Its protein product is CASSYRGREDTQYF.